Listed below are T cell receptor beta chains from one sample, sequenced in a study of siplizumab effects on memory and regulatory T cells. Clones were sequenced by immunoSEQ multiplex PCR, and TCRdb holds only the in-frame ones, with some missing. The sample carries 90,000 to 130,000 clones, 92% recorded once. The sample comprised CD4+ T cells sorted from blood. Receptor source: a human donor in good health. Each CDR3 is given without its conserved first and last residue. A D gene is named only where the DNA matches it firmly.

d_gene: -
v_gene: TRBV11-1
j_gene: TRBJ2-7
CDR3aa: ASSLLQGTYEQY

d_gene: -
v_gene: TRBV18
j_gene: TRBJ2-4
CDR3aa: ASSPPVLAKNIQY

d_gene: TRBD2
v_gene: TRBV6-1
j_gene: TRBJ2-1
CDR3aa: AASSGGAIGKQF

d_gene: TRBD1
v_gene: TRBV5-1
j_gene: TRBJ2-7
CDR3aa: ASSLGGTGSFEQY

d_gene: TRBD1
v_gene: TRBV29-1
j_gene: TRBJ1-1
CDR3aa: SVVRQGASMNTEAF

d_gene: TRBD1
v_gene: TRBV2
j_gene: TRBJ1-4
CDR3aa: ASSGDSTTNEKLF

d_gene: TRBD1
v_gene: TRBV12-5
j_gene: TRBJ2-1
CDR3aa: ASGLVQGPYNEQF

d_gene: TRBD1
v_gene: TRBV7-8
j_gene: TRBJ1-4
CDR3aa: ASSSSGTGAEKLF

d_gene: TRBD1
v_gene: TRBV6-5
j_gene: TRBJ1-2
CDR3aa: ASSYARDRKTYGYT

d_gene: TRBD2
v_gene: TRBV5-8
j_gene: TRBJ2-3
CDR3aa: ASASGNSGGTDTQY

d_gene: TRBD1
v_gene: TRBV6-5
j_gene: TRBJ2-7
CDR3aa: ASSVGGQGTYEQY

d_gene: -
v_gene: TRBV19
j_gene: TRBJ1-2
CDR3aa: ASTEGDKVGYT

d_gene: -
v_gene: TRBV2
j_gene: TRBJ2-7
CDR3aa: ASSEAPASYEQY

d_gene: -
v_gene: TRBV10-2
j_gene: TRBJ1-5
CDR3aa: ASSGIYDQPQH

d_gene: TRBD1
v_gene: TRBV10-3
j_gene: TRBJ2-7
CDR3aa: AISTGQGGNEQY

d_gene: -
v_gene: TRBV6-6
j_gene: TRBJ2-7
CDR3aa: ASSTPYEQY

d_gene: -
v_gene: TRBV10-1
j_gene: TRBJ2-7
CDR3aa: ASSPGGYEQY

d_gene: -
v_gene: TRBV5-1
j_gene: TRBJ1-4
CDR3aa: ASSHDGGFNEKLF

d_gene: TRBD2
v_gene: TRBV23-1
j_gene: TRBJ2-1
CDR3aa: ASSRLAVGHNEQF

d_gene: TRBD2
v_gene: TRBV27
j_gene: TRBJ2-1
CDR3aa: ASSFGRGGLDEQF

d_gene: -
v_gene: TRBV5-6
j_gene: TRBJ2-7
CDR3aa: ASTRPVGAGEQY

d_gene: -
v_gene: TRBV25-1
j_gene: TRBJ2-3
CDR3aa: ASSVPGTGTDTQY

d_gene: TRBD2
v_gene: TRBV5-1
j_gene: TRBJ2-1
CDR3aa: ASSFGLEIYEQF

d_gene: TRBD1
v_gene: TRBV27
j_gene: TRBJ1-5
CDR3aa: ASSLRLQGTGLNSNQPQH

d_gene: -
v_gene: TRBV5-1
j_gene: TRBJ2-7
CDR3aa: ASSFSGWYEQY

d_gene: -
v_gene: TRBV4-1
j_gene: TRBJ2-7
CDR3aa: ASSQAGLRLGYEQY

d_gene: TRBD1
v_gene: TRBV5-6
j_gene: TRBJ1-2
CDR3aa: ASSLPGQHYGYT

d_gene: TRBD1
v_gene: TRBV6-6
j_gene: TRBJ1-1
CDR3aa: ASNIPQGAAEAF

d_gene: -
v_gene: TRBV9
j_gene: TRBJ2-3
CDR3aa: ASSADIGALTDTQY

d_gene: -
v_gene: TRBV19
j_gene: TRBJ1-2
CDR3aa: ASSAGGVNGYT

d_gene: -
v_gene: TRBV7-8
j_gene: TRBJ1-5
CDR3aa: ASSQGKDQPQH

d_gene: TRBD1
v_gene: TRBV29-1
j_gene: TRBJ2-1
CDR3aa: SVADAGTESYNEQF

d_gene: -
v_gene: TRBV21-1
j_gene: TRBJ1-2
CDR3aa: ASSKAVRGRNGYT

d_gene: -
v_gene: TRBV5-1
j_gene: TRBJ1-3
CDR3aa: ASSLGGLGNTIY

d_gene: -
v_gene: TRBV9
j_gene: TRBJ2-2
CDR3aa: ASSARPTGSNTGELF

d_gene: -
v_gene: TRBV29-1
j_gene: TRBJ1-1
CDR3aa: SFREGKRTEAF

d_gene: -
v_gene: TRBV20-1
j_gene: TRBJ2-5
CDR3aa: SARAGETQY

d_gene: TRBD2
v_gene: TRBV7-6
j_gene: TRBJ2-3
CDR3aa: ASSLGASGFTDTQY

d_gene: TRBD1
v_gene: TRBV28
j_gene: TRBJ2-3
CDR3aa: ASSPSLTGATDTQY

d_gene: TRBD2
v_gene: TRBV7-2
j_gene: TRBJ2-5
CDR3aa: ASTTSGARETQY

d_gene: TRBD1
v_gene: TRBV5-4
j_gene: TRBJ1-4
CDR3aa: ASSSIDRGGEKLF

d_gene: -
v_gene: TRBV5-1
j_gene: TRBJ1-2
CDR3aa: ASKNQGSGTYGYT

d_gene: -
v_gene: TRBV10-3
j_gene: TRBJ1-3
CDR3aa: AIRQTGNTIY

d_gene: -
v_gene: TRBV28
j_gene: TRBJ1-1
CDR3aa: ASSSPPPYTEAF

d_gene: -
v_gene: TRBV7-9
j_gene: TRBJ2-7
CDR3aa: ASTEDYLSSYEQY

d_gene: -
v_gene: TRBV5-4
j_gene: TRBJ2-2
CDR3aa: ASSLRTELF

d_gene: -
v_gene: TRBV7-9
j_gene: TRBJ1-1
CDR3aa: ASSFVVVTEAF

d_gene: -
v_gene: TRBV10-3
j_gene: TRBJ2-7
CDR3aa: AISQIQRGYEQY